This passage covers 25 T cell receptor beta chains from one sample sequenced in a study of spatial heterogeneity in lung cancer (dated by TCRdb to the late 2010s). Results the study describes overall, beyond this receptor: A correlation was observed between the number of expanded intratumoral alpha and beta TCRs and the tumor nonsynonymous mutation count.

Their specific antigens are unknown. The library was generated by 5' RACE. The data were produced on a NextSeq 500. The public reads were reprocessed in TCRdb via fastp at Q25 and MiXCR, keeping in-frame beta chains. Each entry merges the rows of one CDR3 protein and shows their most common DNA and genes. Within this sample are 15,000 or so distinct CDR3 sequences, with about 4.8% of them counted one time only. Together, the top ten hold around 16% of the sample. The time point label for this specimen denotes: sample taken at primary tumor resection. Sequencing was performed on lung tumor tissue, taken at surgery. These receptors came from a female donor with early-stage non-small cell lung cancer.

This clonotype was observed a few times. The chain carries TRBV7-2 and TRBJ2-4; D is tentatively TRBD1 or TRBD2 (5 bases each). The V gene lost 3 bases and the J gene lost 9 bases, with 18 bases spanning the gap. This CDR3 comprises 15 residues. CDR1 SGHTA and CDR2 FQGNSA come from the germline V gene. The CDR3 is CASSFNLAFGAIQYF. CDR3 DNA: TGTGCCAGCAGCTTCAATCTTGCCTTCGGGGCCATTCAGTACTTC.

This clonotype was recorded many times. The chain combines TRBV7-3 with TRBJ2-5; maybe TRBD2 (7 bases). V gave up 6 bases and J gave up 5 bases, with 16 bases separating them. The CDR3 is 14 amino acids. CDR1 and CDR2 from the germline V gene are SGHTA and FQGTGA. CDR3 amino acids: CASSPKAGAETQYF. The CDR3 DNA follows: TGTGCCAGCAGTCCGAAGGCGGGGGCTGAGACCCAGTACTTC.

This clonotype was observed many times. The V call is TRBV5-1, the J call TRBJ2-2; no clear D. Germline lookup yields CDR1 SGHRS and CDR2 YFSETQ. The V and J ends lost 2 bases and 5 bases respectively, with 13 bases between them. The CDR3 totals 15 residues. Here the CDR3 reads CASSLYGEGTGELFF. The DNA of the CDR3 is TGCGCCAGCAGCTTATATGGTGAAGGGACCGGGGAGCTGTTTTTT.

In this sample, this clonotype turned up many times. V is TRBV7-2 and J is TRBJ1-5, with 7 bases that match TRBD1. The CDR3 is 12 amino acids. Trimming at V came to 8 bases and at J to 7 bases, leaving 5 bases not matched to a gene. In germline, CDR1 is SGHTA, CDR2 FQGNSA. The CDR3 nucleotides read TGTGCCAGCGGCGACAGGGCCCAGCCCCAGCATTTT. This gives the protein CASGDRAQPQHF.

In this sample, this clonotype turned up many times. J is TRBJ1-4 and V is TRBV12-3 or TRBV12-4; D ambiguous. V lost 7 bases, J lost 2 bases, and 14 bases lay in between. The CDR3 runs to 15 residues. DNA of the CDR3: TGTGCCAGCAAACTGTCGGGAGCGACTAATGAAAAACTGTTTTTT. It specifies CASKLSGATNEKLFF.

In its sample, this clonotype was seen many times. V usage is TRBV7-8 and J usage is TRBJ2-3; unclear D gene. V lost 5 bases to trimming and J lost 3 bases, with 9 bases between them. CDR1 is SGHVS and CDR2 is FQNEAQ in the germline V gene. CDR3 length equals 13 residues. The CDR3 DNA sequence: TGTGCCAGCAGCCTTCAATGGACAGATACGCAGTATTTT. This translates into CASSLQWTDTQYF.

This clonotype was recorded at least ten times. The chain employs TRBV6-1 and TRBJ2-7, with TRBD2 matching over 10 bases. CDR1 is MNHNS, CDR2 SASEGT, per germline. With V trimmed by 6 bases and J by 3 bases, 5 bases remained unmatched. There are 14 residues in the CDR3. The CDR3 bases are TGTGCCAGCAGCGGGGGACTAGCGAGCTACGAGCAGTACTTC. Its translation is CASSGGLASYEQYF.

This clonotype was recorded many times. The CDR3 DNA is TGTGCCAGCAGCTTTCCGGGACAGCGATCCTACAATGAGCAGTTCTTC. Translation gives CASSFPGQRSYNEQFF. V usage is TRBV5-6 and J usage is TRBJ2-1; TRBD1 matches at 7 bases. This CDR3 region has 16 residues. In germline, CDR1 is SGHDT, CDR2 YYEEEE. With 2 bases clipped from V and 1 base from J, the junction kept 6 bases outside the gene matches.

In its sample, this clonotype was seen a few times. The rearrangement links TRBV3-1 to TRBJ2-4; no clear D. V was cut by 5 bases and J by 0 bases, with 8 bases left in between. Germline CDR1 is LGHDT and CDR2 is YNNKEL (reference sequence). The CDR3 is made up of 14 amino acids. CDR3 amino acids: CASSANAAKNIQYF. The CDR3 DNA reads as TGTGCCAGCAGCGCGAATGCAGCCAAAAACATTCAGTACTTC.

This clonotype was picked up many times. This chain uses TRBV27 with TRBJ2-7, with 11 nucleotides matching TRBD2. This CDR3 region has 19 residues. The V gene end was trimmed by 4 bases and the J gene end by 2 bases; junction bases not matched to a gene: 16. In germline, CDR1 is MNHEY, CDR2 SMNVEV (reference sequence). CDR3 amino acids: CASSSGRASGGPGAYEQYF. The CDR3 coding sequence is TGTGCCAGCAGTTCCGGGCGGGCTAGCGGGGGGCCCGGAGCCTACGAGCAGTACTTC.

This clonotype was recorded at least ten times. Here the CDR3 reads CARVTGNDGYTF. The CDR3 DNA is TGTGCCAGAGTAACAGGGAACGATGGCTACACCTTC. V usage is TRBV2 and J usage is TRBJ1-2; D is possibly TRBD1 (6 bases). From germline, CDR1 is SNHLY and CDR2 FYNNEI. Trimming shortened V by 9 bases and J by 6 bases, and 14 bases separated the two germline ends. This CDR3 comprises 12 residues.

This clonotype was seen repeatedly, ten times or more. This rearrangement joins TRBV2 to TRBJ1-1; D is perhaps TRBD1 (6 bases). From germline, CDR1 is SNHLY and CDR2 FYNNEI. The V gene lost 2 bases and the J gene lost 0 bases, with 16 bases spanning the gap. The length of the CDR3 is 17 residues. The CDR3 coding sequence is TGTGCCAGCAGTGAAAAGGGGAGGGGGTACATGAACACTGAAGCTTTCTTT. This gives the protein CASSEKGRGYMNTEAFF. Full variable domain (rest looked up from reference TRBV2 and TRBJ1-1): EPEVTQTPSHQVTQMGQEVILRCVPISNHLYFYWYRQILGQKVEFLVSFYNNEISEKSEIFDDQFSVERPDGSNFTLKIRSTKLEDSAMYFCASSEKGRGYMNTEAFFGQGTRLTVV.

Many counts were recorded for this clonotype. The chain uses TRBV7-8 and TRBJ2-5; D is perhaps TRBD1 or TRBD2 (5 bases each). Germline V lookup: CDR1 SGHVS, CDR2 FQNEAQ. Trimming took 4 bases from V and 5 from J, leaving 14 bases between them. The CDR3 length is 14 residues. The CDR3 region is CASSSGRLSETQYF. The CDR3 coding sequence is TGTGCCAGCAGCTCGGGACGCTTATCGGAGACCCAGTACTTC.

Ten or more counts support this clonotype. The rearrangement uses TRBV4-3 and TRBJ2-1; D gene uncertain. V was pared by 3 bases and J by 5 bases, with 5 bases between. The V gene's germline CDR1 is LGHNA and CDR2 YSLEER. CDR3 size: 12 residues. CDR3 residues: CASSHVDNEQFF. CDR3 DNA sequence: TGCGCCAGCAGCCATGTCGACAATGAGCAGTTCTTC.

This clonotype was found many times. This sequence joins TRBV6-2 or TRBV6-3 and TRBJ2-3; perhaps TRBD1 as D (5 bases). The CDR3 consists of 17 residues. The germline gives CDR1 MNHEY, CDR2 SVGEGT. Trimming stripped 4 bases from V and 4 bases from J, with 21 bases between. The CDR3 sequence is CASSSPTLRAGPDTQYF. The CDR3 nucleotides read TGTGCCAGCAGTTCGCCGACGCTCAGGGCTGGCCCAGATACGCAGTATTTT.

This clonotype was seen ten or more times. This chain connects TRBV10-3 to TRBJ1-1, with TRBD1 identical over 8 bases. With V trimmed by 6 bases and J by 1 base, 7 bases remained unmatched. The CDR3 is 15 residues long. Germline lookup yields CDR1 ENHRY and CDR2 SYGVKD. The CDR3 coding sequence is TGTGCCATCAGCTTCTTCGGACAGGGGAACACTGAAGCTTTCTTT. Translating it yields CAISFFGQGNTEAFF.

This clonotype came up many times. V is TRBV9 and J is TRBJ1-2, with a weak D call TRBD1 (5 bases). The germline CDR1 and CDR2 sequences are SGDLS and YYNGEE. Trimming shortened V by 4 bases and J by 4 bases, and 14 bases separated the two germline ends. This CDR3 has 14 amino acids. CDR3 DNA sequence: TGTGCCAGCAGCTCCTCGGGGGTCGGCTATGGCTACACCTTC. It codes for CASSSSGVGYGYTF.

The table lists this clonotype with many counts. The chain employs TRBV7-8 and TRBJ1-1; the match to TRBD1 covers 7 bases. CDR3 size: 16 residues. The V gene end was trimmed by 5 bases and the J gene end by 5 bases; junction bases not matched to a gene: 14. Per the germline V gene, CDR1 is SGHVS and CDR2 is FQNEAQ. The CDR3 region is CASSQGGQGSGTEAFF. The CDR3 coding sequence is TGTGCCAGCAGCCAGGGGGGGCAGGGATCAGGGACTGAAGCTTTCTTT.

Ten or more counts support this clonotype. CDR3 coding DNA: TGCAGTGCTAGAGATCGGGACGGGACAGCCCAAGCCAAAAACATTCAGTACTTC. Translating it yields CSARDRDGTAQAKNIQYF. The rearrangement uses TRBV20-1 and TRBJ2-4; 7 positions match TRBD1. V lost 0 bases and J lost 0; bases outside the gene matches: 11. Germline V lookup: CDR1 DFQATT, CDR2 SNEGSKA (reference sequence). This CDR3 is 18 amino acids long.

This clonotype has a count of ten or more. The genes are TRBV9 and TRBJ2-1; 9 nucleotides align to TRBD2. Germline values: CDR1 SGDLS, CDR2 YYNGEE. The CDR3 contains 15 residues. The junction had 8 bases not matched to a gene; V was cut back by 4 bases and J by 6 bases. The CDR3 is CASSSSGGPTNEQFF. In DNA form, the CDR3 reads TGTGCCAGCAGCTCGAGCGGGGGGCCGACCAATGAGCAGTTCTTC.

This clonotype has ten or more counts. This rearrangement joins TRBV10-3 to TRBJ2-3; D not certain. The germline V and J ends were trimmed by 2 bases and 2 bases, with 17 bases remaining between them. This CDR3 region has 17 residues. Looked up from germline, CDR1 is ENHRY and CDR2 is SYGVKD. This CDR3 reads CAISEGQDQWDTDTQYF. As DNA, the CDR3 is TGTGCCATCAGTGAGGGTCAAGACCAGTGGGACACAGATACGCAGTATTTT.

In this sample, this clonotype turned up many times. This rearrangement joins TRBV7-2 to TRBJ2-5; TRBD2 is a possible D gene (5 bases). CDR3 size: 16 residues. Per the germline V gene, CDR1 is SGHTA and CDR2 is FQGNSA. Trimming took off 3 bases at V and 5 bases at J, with 19 bases between the two ends. For the CDR3, the DNA is TGTGCCAGCAGCTTGTCGGCTGGACGGGGAGCTGAGACCCAGTACTTC. Protein: CASSLSAGRGAETQYF.

This clonotype was recorded many times. CDR3 residues: CSARKSEAYEQYF. CDR3 bases: TGCAGTGCTAGAAAATCTGAAGCCTACGAGCAGTACTTC. The chain employs TRBV20-1 and TRBJ2-7, with no clear D. This CDR3 region has 13 residues. Germline-derived CDR1 and CDR2 are DFQATT and SNEGSKA (reference sequence). The V gene lost 2 bases and the J gene lost 2 bases, with 10 bases spanning the gap.

The sample holds many counts of this clonotype. V is TRBV28 and J is TRBJ2-7; TRBD1 matches 9 bases. CDR1 MDHEN and CDR2 SYDVKM come from the germline V gene. The CDR3 sequence is 12 residues long. V gave up 5 bases and J gave up 6 bases; unmatched junction bases: 2. The CDR3 loop is CASSPTGGEQYF. CDR3 DNA sequence: TGTGCCAGCAGTCCGACAGGGGGCGAGCAGTACTTC. Full variable domain (missing parts from reference TRBV28 and TRBJ2-7): DVKVTQSSRYLVKRTGEKVFLECVQDMDHENMFWYRQDPGLGLRLIYFSYDVKMKEKGDIPEGYSVSREKKERFSLILESASTNQTSMYLCASSPTGGEQYFGPGTRLTVT.

This clonotype counts as medium-sized. The rearrangement uses TRBV5-4 and TRBJ1-2, with D possibly being TRBD1 (6 bases). This CDR3 is built from 11 residues. Trimming shortened V by 8 bases and J by 7 bases, and 12 bases separated the two germline ends. Germline V CDR1 and CDR2: SGHNT, YYREEE (reference sequence). Written as DNA, the CDR3 is TGTGCCAGTAAAACAGGGATTGGCTACACCTTC. It is translated as CASKTGIGYTF.